Presented here are 32 T cell receptor beta chains from one specimen sequenced in a study of beta chain features in type 1 diabetes. Whole-study results and caveats: Moderate but significant shortening of TCRB CDR3s was recorded in all four CD4+ subsets from Type 1 diabetes patients.

Their target antigens are unknown. Since all of the isolated RNA was reverse transcribed, expressed TCRB transcripts were what got sequenced. Using immunoSEQ multiplex PCR, the repertoire was profiled, and TCRdb retains in-frame clones only, with some absent. Among roughly 280,000 clones listed, roughly 24% were seen once. Material for sequencing was naive CD4+ T cells from blood. The receptor source for this set is a woman aged 25 to 45 with type 1 diabetes.

This clone has a handful of counts. The V and J genes are TRBV5-1 and TRBJ1-2; 7 bases agree with TRBD1. With 3 bases clipped from V and 5 bases from J, the junction kept 7 bases outside the gene matches. Germline loops: CDR1 SGHRS, CDR2 YFSETQ. The CDR3 has 14 amino acids. This chain's CDR3 is CASSSTGKWYGYTF. The CDR3, as DNA: TGCGCCAGCAGCTCGACAGGGAAATGGTATGGCTACACCTTC.

The table lists this clone with a few counts. Here the CDR3 reads CASSRGTLGTDTQYF. Written as DNA, the CDR3 is TGTGCCAGCAGCCGAGGGACTTTAGGGACAGATACGCAGTATTTT. V gene TRBV7-2 combines with J gene TRBJ2-3; D is possibly TRBD2 (6 bases). Germline lookup yields CDR1 SGHTA and CDR2 FQGNSA. V was pared by 5 bases and J by 3 bases, with 15 bases between. The CDR3 contains 15 residues. The complete variable domain, with remaining parts taken from reference TRBV7-2 and TRBJ2-3, reads GAGVSQSPSNKVTEKGKDVELRCDPISGHTALYWYRQSLGQGLEFLIYFQGNSAPDKSGLPSDRFSAERTGGSVSTLTIQRTQQEDSAVYLCASSRGTLGTDTQYFGPGTRLTVL.

The chain recombines TRBV6-6 with TRBJ2-7; 8 bases line up with TRBD1. The CDR3 runs 15 residues. Trimming took 4 bases from V and 1 from J; bases not matched to a gene: 6. Germline V gene lookup returns CDR1 MNHNY and CDR2 SVGAGI (reference sequence). CDR3 DNA sequence: TGTGCCAGCAGTTCAACAGGGGGGTCGTCCTACGAGCAGTACTTC. As protein: CASSSTGGSSYEQYF.

The CDR3 DNA reads as TGTGCCAGCAGCGCGGACAGGGGCACTGAAGCTTTCTTT. It encodes CASSADRGTEAFF. The chain couples TRBV2 to TRBJ1-1; 9 bases fit TRBD1. The CDR3 runs 13 residues. V trimming: 6 bases; J trimming: 4 bases; junction bases outside the gene matches: 3. Germline CDR1 SNHLY, CDR2 FYNNEI.

CDR3: CASSRRTSGSHEQYF. The CDR3 coding sequence is TGTGCCAGCTCACGTCGAACTAGCGGGAGCCACGAGCAGTACTTC. The chain couples TRBV18 to TRBJ2-7, with TRBD2 matching 11 bases. The V and J ends lost 4 bases and 5 bases, in that order; junction bases with no gene match: 7. The CDR3 spans 15 residues. Germline lookup yields CDR1 KGHSH and CDR2 LQKENI.

The chain uses TRBV9 and TRBJ2-3, with TRBD1 identical over 7 bases. With V trimmed by 3 bases and J by 5 bases, 3 bases remained unmatched. The CDR3 covers 13 residues. Germline V CDR1 and CDR2: SGDLS, YYNGEE. CDR3 coding DNA: TGTGCCAGCAGCGCCTACAGGGGAGATACGCAGTATTTT. It yields the protein CASSAYRGDTQYF.

The table lists this clone with a few counts. The V gene is TRBV15, the J gene TRBJ2-2; D unresolved. The V end was cut by 1 base, the J end by 6 bases, with 18 bases between. CDR1 is LNHNV and CDR2 is YYDKDF in the germline V gene (reference sequence). CDR3 length: 17 amino acids. The CDR3 sequence is CATSRVADTTLAGELFF. CDR3 in DNA: TGTGCCACCAGCAGAGTAGCAGATACTACTCTAGCCGGGGAGCTGTTTTTT.

The chain joins TRBV29-1 to TRBJ2-1, with D perhaps matching TRBD2 (6 bases). Trimming took 3 bases from V and 4 from J, leaving 13 bases between them. Germline-derived CDR1 and CDR2 are SQVTM and ANQGSEA. CDR3 length: 14 amino acids. This chain's CDR3 is CSVDRAGPYNEQFF. The DNA for the CDR3 is TGCAGCGTTGATCGGGCGGGACCTTACAATGAGCAGTTCTTC.

The V gene is TRBV18, the J gene TRBJ2-7; the match to TRBD1 covers 10 bases. This CDR3 spans 15 amino acids. The junction had 1 base not matched to a gene; V was cut back by 0 bases and J by 2 bases. In germline, CDR1 is KGHSH, CDR2 LQKENI. The CDR3 region has the DNA TGTGCCAGCTCACCACCGGACAGGGGGGCCTACGAGCAGTACTTC. It encodes CASSPPDRGAYEQYF.

The V call is TRBV6-6, the J call TRBJ2-7, with 9 bases that match TRBD1. Germline V gene data show CDR1 as MNHNY and CDR2 as SVGAGI (reference sequence). This CDR3 spans 16 amino acids. The V segment lost 2 bases and the J segment 6 bases; nucleotides outside the gene matches: 11. CDR3 sequence reads: CASSYPRDRESPEQYF. The CDR3 region has the DNA TGTGCCAGCAGTTACCCCCGGGACAGGGAGTCGCCCGAGCAGTACTTC.

The rearrangement uses TRBV9 and TRBJ2-2; possible D gene TRBD2, 6 bases. Germline assignment: CDR1 SGDLS and CDR2 YYNGEE. The CDR3 covers 17 residues. V was clipped by 6 bases and J by 0 bases, with 18 bases between them. CDR3 sequence (DNA): TGTGCCAGCAACTCCCTTCGGGGGATTGCGAACACCGGGGAGCTGTTTTTT. Encoded protein: CASNSLRGIANTGELFF.

The chain links TRBV9 to TRBJ1-2; D is possibly TRBD1 (6 bases). The CDR3 loop spans 16 amino acids. The V and J ends lost 4 bases and 4 bases respectively, with 20 bases between them. Germline V gene lookup returns CDR1 SGDLS and CDR2 YYNGEE. CDR3 residues: CASSIRTGLGPYGYTF. Written as DNA, the CDR3 is TGTGCCAGCAGCATCCGAACAGGGTTGGGCCCCTATGGCTACACCTTC.

This clone was detected only a few times. V and J are TRBV19 and TRBJ2-5, with 11 bases lining up with TRBD2. Losses at the gene ends were 1 base for V and 1 base for J; bases not matched to a gene: 8. CDR3 size: 18 residues. CDR1 and CDR2 (germline): LNHDA, SQIVND (reference sequence). CDR3 sequence reads: CASSIGVGTSGTQETQYF. The DNA of the CDR3 is TGTGCCAGTAGTATAGGGGTCGGGACTAGCGGAACCCAAGAGACCCAGTACTTC.

The chain joins TRBV19 to TRBJ2-3; 9 nucleotides align to TRBD1. Trimming removed 7 bases from V and 0 bases from J; junction bases left unmatched: 5. The CDR3 spans 15 residues. The germline V gene encodes CDR1 LNHDA and CDR2 SQIVND (reference sequence). The CDR3 sequence: CASMRDRASTDTQYF. Written as DNA, the CDR3 is TGTGCCAGTATGCGGGACAGGGCGAGCACAGATACGCAGTATTTT. The full variable domain, completed using reference TRBV19 and TRBJ2-3, is DGGITQSPKYLFRKEGQNVTLSCEQNLNHDAMYWYRQDPGQGLRLIYYSQIVNDFQKGDIAEGYSVSREKKESFPLTVTSAQKNPTAFYLCASMRDRASTDTQYFGPGTRLTVL.

This clone was detected only a few times. The rearrangement uses TRBV9 and TRBJ1-2; TRBD1 aligns across 8 bases. Losses at the gene ends were 1 base for V and 1 base for J; bases not matched to a gene: 6. This CDR3 spans 16 amino acids. Germline V gene lookup returns CDR1 SGDLS and CDR2 YYNGEE. CDR3 nucleotide sequence: TGTGCCAGCAGCGTATACCGGACAGGGTATAACTATGGCTACACCTTC. Its protein product is CASSVYRTGYNYGYTF. The full variable domain, rest sourced from reference TRBV9 and TRBJ1-2, is DSGVTQTPKHLITATGQRVTLRCSPRSGDLSVYWYQQSLDQGLQFLIQYYNGEERAKGNILERFSAQQFPDLHSELNLSSLELGDSALYFCASSVYRTGYNYGYTFGSGTRLTVV.

This clone was picked up a small number of times. The chain links TRBV5-1 to TRBJ2-7; 7 bases fit TRBD2. Germline V gene lookup returns CDR1 SGHRS and CDR2 YFSETQ. The CDR3 is 13 residues long. V was clipped by 2 bases and J by 2 bases; unmatched bases: 1. CDR3 sequence (DNA): TGCGCCAGCAGCTTCGCGGGGGCCTACGAGCAGTACTTC. It encodes CASSFAGAYEQYF.

This clone was seen a handful of times. The CDR3 is CASSLVPPQLAAEQYF. CDR3 DNA sequence: TGTGCCAGCAGCTTAGTTCCTCCCCAACTAGCGGCCGAGCAGTACTTC. The chain joins TRBV7-9 to TRBJ2-7; 8 bases map to TRBD2. V trimming: 1 base; J trimming: 6 bases; junction bases outside the gene matches: 11. Per germline, CDR1 SEHNR and CDR2 FQNEAQ (reference sequence). This CDR3 is 16 amino acids long.

V is TRBV6-1 and J is TRBJ2-5, with D possibly being TRBD1 (6 bases). V was clipped by 6 bases and J by 1 base, with 12 bases between them. This CDR3 spans 14 amino acids. Germline V gives CDR1 MNHNS, CDR2 SASEGT. CDR3 DNA sequence: TGTGCCAGCAGCCATACAGGGTCCCAAGAGACCCAGTACTTC. Translated: CASSHTGSQETQYF.

The rearrangement uses TRBV30 and TRBJ2-6, with a weak D call TRBD1 (5 bases). The CDR3 spans 14 residues. CDR1 is GTSNPN, CDR2 SVGIG, per germline (reference sequence). The ends were cut back, 3 bases at V and 4 bases at J, with 10 bases in the middle. CDR3: CAWRQVAGANVLTF. The CDR3 bases are TGTGCCTGGAGACAGGTAGCCGGGGCCAACGTCCTGACTTTC.

V gene TRBV5-1 combines with J gene TRBJ2-5; tentatively, D is TRBD1 (6 bases). Germline CDR1 and CDR2: SGHRS and YFSETQ. Trimming pared 4 bases from V and 5 bases from J, leaving 21 bases between. CDR3 length: 16 amino acids. The CDR3 is CASSPSGTRSWETQYF. The CDR3 DNA sequence: TGCGCCAGCAGCCCGTCCGGGACACGTTCATGGGAGACCCAGTACTTC.

This sequence joins TRBV7-3 and TRBJ2-1; D not resolved. The CDR3 length is 14 residues. Germline V gene data show CDR1 as SGHTA and CDR2 as FQGTGA. V lost 5 bases and J 6 bases, leaving 14 bases between the germline ends. CDR3 sequence reads: CASSPSSGSNEQFF. CDR3 DNA: TGTGCCAGCAGCCCTTCTTCTGGCTCCAATGAGCAGTTCTTC.

This chain links TRBV6-5 with TRBJ2-3; a possible D gene is TRBD2 (5 bases). Germline V gene lookup returns CDR1 MNHEY and CDR2 SVGAGI. CDR3 size: 14 residues. V was clipped by 10 bases and J by 1 base, with 15 bases between them. CDR3 in amino acids: CAIGKVGGTDTQYF. The DNA for the CDR3 is TGTGCCATCGGGAAGGTGGGAGGCACAGATACGCAGTATTTT.

This clone was found a few times. The chain uses TRBV30 and TRBJ2-4; D might be TRBD1 (6 bases). The germline V gene encodes CDR1 GTSNPN and CDR2 SVGIG (reference sequence). Trimming pared 0 bases from V and 10 bases from J, leaving 13 bases between. The CDR3 runs to 13 residues. Here the CDR3 DNA reads TGTGCCTGGAGTGTAGGGGGATCCGGGATTCAGTACTTC. Translation gives CAWSVGGSGIQYF.

This clone was recorded a few times. The chain combines TRBV9 with TRBJ2-7, with 7 positions matching TRBD2. The junction had 2 bases not matched to a gene; V was cut back by 0 bases and J by 5 bases. CDR1 and CDR2 (germline): SGDLS, YYNGEE. This CDR3 is 13 amino acids long. The CDR3 protein is CASSVGGRDEQYF. In nucleotides, the CDR3 is TGTGCCAGCAGCGTAGGCGGGAGAGACGAGCAGTACTTC.

The V and J genes are TRBV6-5 and TRBJ1-5; D is possibly TRBD1 (5 bases). This CDR3 region has 15 residues. Between the trimmed V and J ends, which lost 3 bases and 6 bases, there was a span of 15 bases. CDR1 MNHEY and CDR2 SVGAGI come from the germline V gene. CDR3 coding DNA: TGTGCCAGCAGTTATTCCGGCCAGGGTGGTCAGCCCCAGCATTTT. Amino acid sequence: CASSYSGQGGQPQHF.

This sequence joins TRBV21-1 and TRBJ2-7; no check of the table's D call, TRBD1, against the DNA was made. TRBV21-1 is a documented pseudogene. This CDR3 has 16 amino acids. In nucleotides, the CDR3 is TGTGCCAGCAGAATCCGCCCGACAGGGCCGGCCTACGAGCAGTACTTC. Translation: CASRIRPTGPAYEQYF.

The chain couples TRBV9 to TRBJ2-5; perhaps TRBD2 as D (5 bases). CDR3 length: 16 amino acids. V was pared by 0 bases and J by 5 bases, with 17 bases between. Per germline, CDR1 SGDLS and CDR2 YYNGEE. The CDR3 loop reads CASSVGPATRAETQYF. In nucleotides, the CDR3 is TGTGCCAGCAGCGTAGGCCCAGCGACGAGGGCGGAGACCCAGTACTTC.

This rearrangement joins TRBV6-1 to TRBJ1-1, with no clear D. The V gene's germline CDR1 is MNHNS and CDR2 SASEGT. There are 15 residues in the CDR3. Between the trimmed V and J ends, which lost 2 bases and 6 bases, there was a span of 16 bases. For the CDR3, the DNA is TGTGCCAGCAGTGAATATGGCAGGTCTTTGGCTGAAGCTTTCTTT. As protein: CASSEYGRSLAEAFF.

The sample holds one count of this clone. This sequence joins TRBV7-9 and TRBJ2-7; unclear D gene. Germline V gene data show CDR1 as SEHNR and CDR2 as FQNEAQ (reference sequence). The CDR3 has 14 residues. The V end lost 2 bases, the J end lost 4 bases, and 12 bases lay between the germline ends. The CDR3 is CASSLRDSPYEQYF. CDR3 sequence (DNA): TGTGCCAGCAGCTTAAGAGATAGTCCGTACGAGCAGTACTTC.

The V and J genes are TRBV29-1 and TRBJ2-5; 8 nucleotides align to TRBD2. The CDR3 length is 13 residues. CDR1 SQVTM and CDR2 ANQGSEA come from the germline V gene. V trimming: 5 bases; J trimming: 2 bases; junction bases outside the gene matches: 4. CDR3 DNA: TGCAGCGTTTTACTAGCGGCACAAGAGACCCAGTACTTC. This translates into CSVLLAAQETQYF.

The table lists this clone with a few counts. CDR3 DNA sequence: TGTGCCAGCAGCGCCGGACGGGAGAACATTCAGTACTTC. Amino acid sequence: CASSAGRENIQYF. J is TRBJ2-4 and V is TRBV28; TRBD2 is a possible D gene (6 bases). Per the germline V gene, CDR1 is MDHEN and CDR2 is SYDVKM. This CDR3 is built from 13 residues. Trimming took 6 bases from V and 7 from J, leaving 13 bases between them.

This chain connects TRBV18 to TRBJ1-1; D ambiguous. CDR1 and CDR2 from the germline V gene are KGHSH and LQKENI. V dropped 3 bases and J dropped 4 bases, with 15 bases sitting between them. The CDR3 consists of 15 residues. CDR3 bases: TGTGCCAGCTCACCTTCCCCCAGTGAAATCACTGAAGCTTTCTTT. It encodes CASSPSPSEITEAFF.